The 21 T cell receptor beta chains below all came from one sample that was sequenced in a study of T cells in Graves' hyperthyroidism and ophthalmopathy. The source material, RNA transcripts, was used to amplify TCR beta CDR3 regions. The HTBI primer set was used in a first-round RT-PCR of the TCR CDR3. Using its own MiXCR run on the multiplex PCR reads, TCRdb lists one record per CDR3 protein. Of some 690,000 distinct CDR3 sequences in the sample, approximately 15% are singletons; the top ten hold roughly a sixth. The specimen sequenced was blood. These receptors came from a middle-aged man with Graves' hyperthyroidism.

This chain's CDR3 is CASSPVRSLNTEAFF. CDR3 nucleotides: TGTGCCAGCTCACCAGTTCGCAGTCTGAACACTGAAGCTTTCTTT. The rearrangement uses TRBV18 and TRBJ1-1; no firm D call. The V gene's germline CDR1 is KGHSH and CDR2 LQKENI. The CDR3 spans 15 residues. Deletions cut 2 bases from V and 0 bases from J, with 10 bases between.

The chain carries TRBV19 and TRBJ2-2, with D unclear. This CDR3 comprises 16 residues. V was clipped by 2 bases and J by 4 bases, with 14 bases between them. Per germline, CDR1 LNHDA and CDR2 SQIVND (reference sequence). As DNA, the CDR3 is TGTGCCAGTAGTATACCCCCCAGTGGCGGCACCGGGGAGCTGTTTTTT. Translating it yields CASSIPPSGGTGELFF.

The chain has TRBV3-1 and TRBJ2-7; a weak D match, TRBD1 (6 bases). V was cut by 6 bases and J by 3 bases, with 15 bases left in between. This CDR3 has 14 amino acids. Germline values: CDR1 LGHDT, CDR2 YNNKEL (reference sequence). CDR3 sequence: CASRGRGDYYEQYF. CDR3 nucleotides: TGTGCCAGCAGGGGCAGGGGCGATTACTACGAGCAGTACTTC.

The rearrangement joins TRBV28 to TRBJ2-7, with 11 bases aligning to TRBD1. Germline V CDR1 and CDR2: MDHEN, SYDVKM. V lost 6 bases and J lost 7; bases outside the gene matches: 8. This CDR3 spans 14 amino acids. This chain's CDR3 is CASSQGGQGGEQYF. CDR3 DNA: TGTGCCAGCAGCCAGGGGGGACAGGGGGGGGAGCAGTACTTC.

CDR3 sequence reads: CASSTYYFRDTDTQYF. CDR3 in DNA: TGTGCCAGTAGTACCTATTATTTCCGGGACACAGATACGCAGTATTTT. The genes are TRBV19 and TRBJ2-3; TRBD2 is a possible D gene (5 bases). In germline, CDR1 is LNHDA, CDR2 SQIVND (reference sequence). Trimming took 4 bases from V and 2 from J, leaving 16 bases between them. This CDR3 region has 16 residues. The variable domain in full, completed from reference TRBV19 and TRBJ2-3, reads DGGITQSPKYLFRKEGQNVTLSCEQNLNHDAMYWYRQDPGQGLRLIYYSQIVNDFQKGDIAEGYSVSREKKESFPLTVTSAQKNPTAFYLCASSTYYFRDTDTQYFGPGTRLTVL.

This clonotype was detected many times. This chain joins TRBV28 and TRBJ2-3, with 7 bases matching TRBD1. V lost 6 bases and J lost 3; bases outside the gene matches: 9. Per the germline V gene, CDR1 is MDHEN and CDR2 is SYDVKM. The CDR3 extends over 15 amino acids. The CDR3 loop is CASSLQGSRTDTQYF. DNA of the CDR3: TGTGCCAGCAGCTTACAGGGGAGTAGGACAGATACGCAGTATTTT. The whole variable domain, remainder taken from reference TRBV28 and TRBJ2-3, is DVKVTQSSRYLVKRTGEKVFLECVQDMDHENMFWYRQDPGLGLRLIYFSYDVKMKEKGDIPEGYSVSREKKERFSLILESASTNQTSMYLCASSLQGSRTDTQYFGPGTRLTVL.

This clonotype has just a few counts. The V gene is TRBV6-2 or TRBV6-3, the J gene TRBJ2-3, with a weak D call TRBD1 (6 bases). From germline, CDR1 is MNHEY and CDR2 SVGEGT. Trimming shortened V by 4 bases and J by 5 bases, and 16 bases separated the two germline ends. This CDR3 is 15 amino acids long. The CDR3 reads CASSSLDRGIDTQYF. The CDR3 bases are TGTGCCAGCAGTTCCTTGGACAGAGGTATAGATACGCAGTATTTT.

In its sample, this clonotype was seen many times. This chain joins TRBV7-9 and TRBJ1-6, with 7 bases aligning to TRBD1. There are 14 residues in the CDR3. Germline V gene sequence: CDR1 SEHNR, CDR2 FQNEAQ (reference sequence). Losses at the gene ends were 6 bases for V and 10 bases for J; bases not matched to a gene: 9. CDR3 sequence (DNA): TGTGCCAGCAGTCTCGACAGGGCGCGGTCACCCCTCCACTTT. Amino acids: CASSLDRARSPLHF.

This clonotype was counted many times. The chain is built from TRBV10-3 and TRBJ2-7, with 7 bases identical to TRBD1. Germline assignment: CDR1 ENHRY and CDR2 SYGVKD. This CDR3 region has 13 residues. With 10 bases clipped from V and 2 bases from J, the junction kept 8 bases outside the gene matches. This CDR3 is CATIRDSTYEQYF. In DNA form, the CDR3 reads TGTGCCACGATCCGGGACAGCACCTACGAGCAGTACTTC.

The chain employs TRBV24-1 and TRBJ2-1, with 9 bases fitting TRBD1. Germline assignment: CDR1 KGHDR and CDR2 SFDVKD. J lost 3 bases, V lost 3 bases, and 5 bases had no gene match. The CDR3 totals 16 residues. The CDR3 bases are TGTGCCACCAGTGATCCCGGGACAGGGAACTACAATGAGCAGTTCTTC. Translated: CATSDPGTGNYNEQFF.

This clonotype was counted only a few times. At one of its ends the junction is not consistent with the germline gene, which may arise from a read error. This chain uses TRBV27 with TRBJ2-1, with D possibly TRBD1 on 5 matching bases. This CDR3 region has 13 residues. Germline CDR1 is MNHEY and CDR2 is SMNVEV (reference sequence). The CDR3 protein is CASGLDTFNEQFF. CDR3 sequence (DNA): TGTGCCAGCGGTTTGGACACGTTCAATGAGCAGTTCTTC.

This clonotype was picked up a small number of times. V gene TRBV10-3 combines with J gene TRBJ2-7; maybe TRBD2 (6 bases). The CDR3 extends over 12 amino acids. V lost 6 bases, J lost 7 bases, and 13 bases lay in between. Germline V CDR1 and CDR2: ENHRY, SYGVKD. CDR3 in amino acids: CAIRGDAGEQYF. As DNA, the CDR3 is TGTGCCATCAGAGGTGACGCGGGAGAGCAGTACTTC.

This clonotype was counted many times. The chain employs TRBV9 and TRBJ1-6; 7 positions match TRBD1. CDR1 and CDR2 (germline): SGDLS, YYNGEE. The V and J ends lost 3 bases and 9 bases, in that order; junction bases with no gene match: 9. This CDR3 region has 15 residues. Here the CDR3 reads CASSASPGGRSPLHF. The CDR3 nucleotides are TGTGCCAGCAGCGCCTCACCAGGGGGGCGTTCACCCCTCCACTTT.

This clonotype has more than one count but fewer than ten. This chain connects TRBV19 to TRBJ2-3, with D possibly being TRBD2 (6 bases). CDR3 size: 16 residues. Looked up from germline, CDR1 is LNHDA and CDR2 is SQIVND (reference sequence). Trimming took off 6 bases at V and 2 bases at J, with 18 bases between the two ends. The CDR3 loop reads CASRSEKAGITDTQYF. CDR3 in DNA: TGTGCCAGTAGGAGTGAAAAAGCGGGTATCACAGATACGCAGTATTTT.

In this sample, this clonotype turned up many times. The chain carries TRBV20-1 and TRBJ1-1; 8 bases line up with TRBD1. Germline V gives CDR1 DFQATT, CDR2 SNEGSKA (reference sequence). The V gene end was trimmed by 5 bases and the J gene end by 3 bases; junction bases not matched to a gene: 5. The CDR3 length is 13 residues. This chain's CDR3 is CSALQGGDTEAFF. CDR3 nucleotide sequence: TGCAGTGCTCTACAGGGGGGCGACACTGAAGCTTTCTTT.

This clonotype occurred many times. The chain carries TRBV7-2 and TRBJ2-3; 11 positions agree with TRBD2. Germline loops: CDR1 SGHTA, CDR2 FQGNSA. V dropped 7 bases and J dropped 4; count of bases not matched to a gene: 16. The CDR3 covers 18 residues. The CDR3 region has the DNA TGTGCCAGCACCCAAGGGACTAGCGGCTCTAGAAGGCCAGATACGCAGTATTTT. This sequence encodes CASTQGTSGSRRPDTQYF.

This clonotype was seen a handful of times. V and J are TRBV19 and TRBJ1-2; D perhaps matches TRBD1 (5 bases). Germline V gene sequence: CDR1 LNHDA, CDR2 SQIVND (reference sequence). Trimming stripped 8 bases from V and 2 bases from J, with 15 bases between. The CDR3 length is 14 residues. The CDR3 DNA sequence: TGTGCCAGTCTCCAAAGGGGTTTGAACTATGGCTACACCTTC. It codes for CASLQRGLNYGYTF.

This chain uses TRBV6-5 with TRBJ2-1; no clear D gene. Trimming removed 4 bases from V and 0 bases from J, with 13 bases in between. The CDR3 is made up of 16 amino acids. Germline V gene sequence: CDR1 MNHEY, CDR2 SVGAGI. The CDR3 sequence: CASSLSDWSSYNEQFF. The CDR3 nucleotides read TGTGCCAGCAGTTTATCAGACTGGAGCTCCTACAATGAGCAGTTCTTC.

The chain carries TRBV19 and TRBJ2-5, with 12 bases that match TRBD2. Germline V lookup: CDR1 LNHDA, CDR2 SQIVND (reference sequence). Losses at the gene ends were 6 bases for V and 4 bases for J; bases not matched to a gene: 6. The length of the CDR3 is 15 residues. CDR3: CASRGLAGRGETQYF. For the CDR3, the DNA is TGTGCCAGTAGAGGACTAGCGGGAAGGGGAGAGACCCAGTACTTC.

Comments on this clonotype: At one end the junction does not follow the germline gene, possibly because of a read error. The V gene is TRBV10-3, the J gene TRBJ2-2, with D tentatively TRBD2 (5 bases). Germline CDR1 and CDR2: ENHRY and SYGVKD. There are 14 residues in the CDR3. The CDR3 DNA reads TGTACCATCGGGCGACCTGGAGACACCGGGGAGCTTTTTTTT. The encoded protein is CTIGRPGDTGELFF.

This rearrangement joins TRBV20-1 to TRBJ2-3, with D perhaps given as TRBD1 or TRBD2 (6 bases each). Germline V gene lookup returns CDR1 DFQATT and CDR2 SNEGSKA (reference sequence). The germline V and J ends were trimmed by 5 bases and 1 base, with 16 bases remaining between them. This CDR3 is 15 amino acids long. The CDR3 loop is CSAVGGAGGTDTQYF. The CDR3 nucleotides read TGCAGTGCTGTCGGGGGCGCCGGGGGCACAGATACGCAGTATTTT.